This passage covers 16 T cell receptor beta chains from one sample sequenced in a study of blood T cell repertoires in COVID-19. Some clones are missing from TCRdb's copy, which holds only in-frame ones; the method was immunoSEQ multiplex PCR. The repertoire holds 140,000 to 150,000 clones, with around nine tenths as singletons. The specimen was peripheral blood. Receptors originate from a human donor in a cohort sampled during active COVID-19.

This chain connects TRBV5-1 to TRBJ1-1, with D possibly TRBD1 on 6 matching bases. The CDR3 totals 15 residues. CDR1 is SGHRS and CDR2 is YFSETQ in the germline V gene. Trimming stripped 4 bases from V and 4 bases from J, with 17 bases between. The CDR3 DNA reads as TGCGCCAGCAGCCCTGCTGGGGGGGCTGGCACTGAAGCTTTCTTT. It specifies CASSPAGGAGTEAFF.

This CDR3 reads CASSVGGGAEETQYF. CDR3 bases: TGTGCCAGCAGTGTGGGCGGGGGGGCTGAAGAGACCCAGTACTTC. This chain connects TRBV2 to TRBJ2-5; 9 positions agree with TRBD2. Germline V lookup: CDR1 SNHLY, CDR2 FYNNEI. The CDR3 is 15 amino acids. V lost 4 bases and J lost 3; bases outside the gene matches: 6.

This clone was seen a handful of times. This specimen includes other DNA sequences encoding the same CDR3. This chain uses TRBV7-9 with TRBJ1-5; 7 bases map to TRBD1. V trimming: 2 bases; J trimming: 5 bases; junction bases outside the gene matches: 0. Germline V gene data show CDR1 as SEHNR and CDR2 as FQNEAQ (reference sequence). The CDR3 spans 13 residues. The CDR3 coding sequence is TGTGCCAGCAGCTTAACAGGGGATCAGCCCCAGCATTTT. Translating it yields CASSLTGDQPQHF.

The CDR3 DNA follows: TGTGCCAGCAGCTCGGACAGGGGGCGCACAGATACGCAGTATTTT. This translates into CASSSDRGRTDTQYF. This chain joins TRBV7-3 and TRBJ2-3, with 11 positions matching TRBD1. J was trimmed by 1 base and V by 4 bases; bases with no gene match: 1. Germline V gene lookup returns CDR1 SGHTA and CDR2 FQGTGA. This CDR3 comprises 15 residues.

The chain uses TRBV10-1 and TRBJ2-3; D is possibly TRBD1 (6 bases). Per germline, CDR1 WNHNN and CDR2 SYGVQD (reference sequence). CDR3 size: 14 residues. Deletions cut 3 bases from V and 7 bases from J, with 14 bases between. CDR3 sequence: CASSEGTPTNTQYF. DNA for the CDR3: TGCGCCAGCAGTGAAGGGACACCGACTAATACGCAGTATTTT.

The rearrangement links TRBV9 to TRBJ2-7; D not resolved. The CDR3 consists of 15 residues. The V gene's germline CDR1 is SGDLS and CDR2 YYNGEE. V was pared by 4 bases and J by 4 bases, with 18 bases between. CDR3 region: CASSPEPKNGYEQYF. CDR3 DNA sequence: TGTGCCAGCAGCCCCGAACCCAAAAACGGGTACGAGCAGTACTTC.

The chain is built from TRBV4-3 and TRBJ1-1; 11 bases line up with TRBD1. Losses at the gene ends were 4 bases for V and 0 bases for J; bases not matched to a gene: 7. The CDR3 sequence is 17 residues long. Germline V gives CDR1 LGHNA, CDR2 YSLEER. In DNA form, the CDR3 reads TGCGCCAGCAGCCGGGGCGGGGACAGGGGGATGAACACTGAAGCTTTCTTT. Translating gives CASSRGGDRGMNTEAFF.

CDR3 nucleotide sequence: TGTGCCAGTAGCAAAGCAGGGGGCAATCAGCCCCAGCATTTT. It encodes CASSKAGGNQPQHF. The chain combines TRBV19 with TRBJ1-5; possibly TRBD1 for D (6 bases). Trimming took off 6 bases at V and 2 bases at J, with 11 bases between the two ends. The CDR3 totals 14 residues. Germline V gene sequence: CDR1 LNHDA, CDR2 SQIVND (reference sequence). Drawing the rest from reference TRBV19 and TRBJ1-5, the complete variable domain is DGGITQSPKYLFRKEGQNVTLSCEQNLNHDAMYWYRQDPGQGLRLIYYSQIVNDFQKGDIAEGYSVSREKKESFPLTVTSAQKNPTAFYLCASSKAGGNQPQHFGDGTRLSIL.

The rearrangement links TRBV5-1 to TRBJ2-7; D remains unclear. Germline V gives CDR1 SGHRS, CDR2 YFSETQ. The length of the CDR3 is 15 residues. The germline V and J ends were trimmed by 3 bases and 0 bases, with 13 bases remaining between them. CDR3 in DNA: TGCGCCAGCAGCTCAGAATCGCTCAACTCCTACGAGCAGTACTTC. It translates to CASSSESLNSYEQYF.

The rearrangement joins TRBV6-1 to TRBJ2-7; TRBD1 matches at 8 bases. The J segment lost 4 bases and the V segment lost 2 bases, leaving 4 bases of the junction unmatched. Germline V gene sequence: CDR1 MNHNS, CDR2 SASEGT. CDR3 length: 14 amino acids. In DNA, the CDR3 is TGTGCCAGCAGTGAAAGGGGACAGGAGTACGAGCAGTACTTC. The encoded protein is CASSERGQEYEQYF.

The chain uses TRBV29-1 and TRBJ2-1, with D hard to call. The V and J ends lost 5 bases and 2 bases respectively, with 7 bases between them. Germline CDR1 is SQVTM and CDR2 is ANQGSEA. This CDR3 has 12 residues. CDR3 region: CSVSHAYNEQFF. CDR3 coding DNA: TGCAGCGTTAGCCATGCCTACAATGAGCAGTTCTTC.

J is TRBJ1-2 and V is TRBV6-5; 7 bases line up with TRBD1. Trimming cost V 6 bases and J 8 bases; bases outside gene matches: 9. Germline V lookup: CDR1 MNHEY, CDR2 SVGAGI. The CDR3 consists of 13 residues. CDR3 bases: TGTGCCAGCAGCAGGGGACAGTGGGAAGGCTACACCTTC. Translated: CASSRGQWEGYTF.

The gene calls are TRBV6-2 or TRBV6-3 and TRBJ2-7; 8 bases agree with TRBD1. The CDR3 length is 15 residues. V trimming: 2 bases; J trimming: 2 bases; junction bases outside the gene matches: 5. Germline lookup yields CDR1 MNHEY and CDR2 SVGEGT. CDR3 bases: TGTGCCAGCAGTTACCGGGACAGGCCACCCTACGAGCAGTACTTC. Residues: CASSYRDRPPYEQYF.

The chain recombines TRBV2 with TRBJ2-7, with a possible D match to TRBD2 (6 bases). The CDR3 has 15 residues. The germline gives CDR1 SNHLY, CDR2 FYNNEI. V was trimmed by 3 bases and J by 0 bases, leaving 12 bases between them. The CDR3 reads CASSDPEGSSYEQYF. Written as DNA, the CDR3 is TGTGCCAGCAGTGATCCGGAGGGGAGCTCCTACGAGCAGTACTTC.

The rearrangement links TRBV28 to TRBJ1-6, with D hard to call. The CDR3 has 14 residues. Germline assignment: CDR1 MDHEN and CDR2 SYDVKM. The V end was cut by 3 bases, the J end by 5 bases, with 8 bases between. The CDR3 here is CASSFSAHNSPLHF. CDR3 DNA sequence: TGTGCCAGCAGTTTCAGCGCCCATAATTCACCCCTCCACTTT.

The J gene is TRBJ1-1, the V gene TRBV4-1; 7 bases fit TRBD1. There are 15 residues in the CDR3. Germline trimming cut 1 base from V and 0 bases from J; bases unmatched to any gene: 2. Germline assignment: CDR1 MGHRA and CDR2 YSYEKL. The CDR3 here is CASSQGQGLNTEAFF. CDR3 nucleotides: TGCGCCAGCAGCCAAGGACAGGGCTTGAACACTGAAGCTTTCTTT.